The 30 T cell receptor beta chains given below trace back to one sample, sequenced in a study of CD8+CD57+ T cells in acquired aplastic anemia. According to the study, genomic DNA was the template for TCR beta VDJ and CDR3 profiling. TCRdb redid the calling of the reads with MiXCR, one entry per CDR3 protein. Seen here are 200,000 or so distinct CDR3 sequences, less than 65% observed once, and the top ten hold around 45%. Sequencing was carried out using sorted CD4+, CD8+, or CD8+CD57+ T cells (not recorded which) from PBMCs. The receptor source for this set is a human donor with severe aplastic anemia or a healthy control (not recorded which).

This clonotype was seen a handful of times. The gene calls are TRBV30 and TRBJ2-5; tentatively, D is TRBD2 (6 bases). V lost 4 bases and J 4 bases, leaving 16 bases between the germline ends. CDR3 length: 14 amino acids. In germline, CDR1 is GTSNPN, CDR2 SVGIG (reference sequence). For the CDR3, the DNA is TGTGCCTGGAATACCGGGAGCGTGGGAGAGACCCAGTACTTC. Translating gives CAWNTGSVGETQYF. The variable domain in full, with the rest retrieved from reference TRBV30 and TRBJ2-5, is SQTIHQWPATLVQPVGSPLSLECTVEGTSNPNLYWYRQAAGRGLQLLFYSVGIGQISSEVPQNLSASRPQDRQFILSSKKLLLSDSGFYLCAWNTGSVGETQYFGPGTRLLVL.

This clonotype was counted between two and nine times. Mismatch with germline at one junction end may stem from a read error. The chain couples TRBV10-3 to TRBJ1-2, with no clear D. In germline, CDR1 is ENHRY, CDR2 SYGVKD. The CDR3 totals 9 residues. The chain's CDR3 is CAIGTPASF. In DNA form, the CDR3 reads TGTGCCATCGGAACCCCTGCCTCCTTC.

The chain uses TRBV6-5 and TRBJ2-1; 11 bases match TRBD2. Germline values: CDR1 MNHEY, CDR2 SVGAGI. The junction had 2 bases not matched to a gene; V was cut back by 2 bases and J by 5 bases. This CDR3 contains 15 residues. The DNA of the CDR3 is TGTGCCAGCAGTTACGCTAGCGGGAGGCACAATGAGCAGTTCTTC. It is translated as CASSYASGRHNEQFF.

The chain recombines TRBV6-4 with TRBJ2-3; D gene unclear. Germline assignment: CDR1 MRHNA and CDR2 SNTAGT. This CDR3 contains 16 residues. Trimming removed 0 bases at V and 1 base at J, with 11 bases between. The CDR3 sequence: CASSDSPVTGTDTQYF. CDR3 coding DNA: TGTGCCAGCAGTGACTCTCCGGTGACGGGCACAGATACGCAGTATTTT.

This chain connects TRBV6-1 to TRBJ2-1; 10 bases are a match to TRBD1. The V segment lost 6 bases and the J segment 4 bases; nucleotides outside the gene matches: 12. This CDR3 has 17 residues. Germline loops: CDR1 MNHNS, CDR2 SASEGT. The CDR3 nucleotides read TGTGCCAGCAGGGGGACAGGGGTCGAACCCGTATACAATGAGCAGTTCTTC. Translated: CASRGTGVEPVYNEQFF.

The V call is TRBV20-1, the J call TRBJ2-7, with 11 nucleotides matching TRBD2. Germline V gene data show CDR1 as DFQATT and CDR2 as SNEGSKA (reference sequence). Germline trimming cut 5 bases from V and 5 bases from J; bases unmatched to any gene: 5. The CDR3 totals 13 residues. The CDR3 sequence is CSASLAGGHEQYF. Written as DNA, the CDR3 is TGCAGTGCTTCCCTAGCGGGGGGCCACGAGCAGTACTTC.

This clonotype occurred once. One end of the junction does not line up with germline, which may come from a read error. The CDR3 here is CASSQEPLAGGYEQYF. Here the CDR3 DNA reads TGCGCCAGCAGCCAAGAGCCACTAGCGGGTGGCTACGAGCAGTACTTC. This chain links TRBV7-8 with TRBJ2-7, with TRBD2 matching 9 bases. CDR3 length: 16 residues. The germline CDR1 and CDR2 sequences are SGHVS and FQNEAQ.

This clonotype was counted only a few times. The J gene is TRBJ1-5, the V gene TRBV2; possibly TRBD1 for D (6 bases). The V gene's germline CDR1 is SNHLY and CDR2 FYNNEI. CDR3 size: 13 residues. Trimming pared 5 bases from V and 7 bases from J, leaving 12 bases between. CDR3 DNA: TGTGCCAGCAGTAAGGGGGAGGAGCAGCCCCAGCATTTT. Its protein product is CASSKGEEQPQHF.

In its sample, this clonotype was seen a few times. The DNA for the CDR3 is TGCAGTGCTCCGAATGTTAGCAATGAGCAGTTCTTC. Amino acid sequence: CSAPNVSNEQFF. The chain recombines TRBV20-1 with TRBJ2-1; no clear D gene. The CDR3 has 12 residues. The V gene lost 5 bases and the J gene lost 6 bases, with 11 bases spanning the gap. CDR1 DFQATT and CDR2 SNEGSKA come from the germline V gene (reference sequence).

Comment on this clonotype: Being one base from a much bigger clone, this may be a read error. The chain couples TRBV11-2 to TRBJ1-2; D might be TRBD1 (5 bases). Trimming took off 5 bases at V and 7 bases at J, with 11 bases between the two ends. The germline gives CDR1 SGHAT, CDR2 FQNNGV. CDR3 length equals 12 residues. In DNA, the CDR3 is TGTGCCAGCAGCCAAGGGGTACCTGGCTACACCTTC. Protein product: CASSQGVPGYTF.

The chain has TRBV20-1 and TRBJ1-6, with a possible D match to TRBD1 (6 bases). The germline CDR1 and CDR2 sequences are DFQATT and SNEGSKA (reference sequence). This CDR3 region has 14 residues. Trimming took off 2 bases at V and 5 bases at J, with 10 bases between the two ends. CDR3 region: CSARRDIHNSPLHF. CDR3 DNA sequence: TGCAGTGCTAGACGGGACATCCATAATTCACCCCTCCACTTT.

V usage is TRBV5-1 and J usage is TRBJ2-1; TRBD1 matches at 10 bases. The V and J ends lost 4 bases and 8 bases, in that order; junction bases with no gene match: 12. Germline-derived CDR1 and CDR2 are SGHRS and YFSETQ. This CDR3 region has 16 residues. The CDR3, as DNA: TGCGCCAGCAGCCTAGGGGACAGGGGTTTCAAGGATGAGCAGTTCTTC. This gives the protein CASSLGDRGFKDEQFF.

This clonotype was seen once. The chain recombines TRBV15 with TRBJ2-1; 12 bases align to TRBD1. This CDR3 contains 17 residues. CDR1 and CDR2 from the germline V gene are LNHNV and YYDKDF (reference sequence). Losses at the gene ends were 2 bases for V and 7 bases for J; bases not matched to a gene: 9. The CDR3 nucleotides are TGTGCCACCAGCAGACCACTTCCGGGACAGGGGGCGAATGAGCAGTTCTTC. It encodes CATSRPLPGQGANEQFF.

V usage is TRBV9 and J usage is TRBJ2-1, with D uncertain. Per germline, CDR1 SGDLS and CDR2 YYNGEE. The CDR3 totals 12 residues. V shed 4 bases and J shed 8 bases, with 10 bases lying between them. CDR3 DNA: TGTGCCAGCAGCCAAGGGTGGGATGAGCAGTTCTTC. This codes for CASSQGWDEQFF.

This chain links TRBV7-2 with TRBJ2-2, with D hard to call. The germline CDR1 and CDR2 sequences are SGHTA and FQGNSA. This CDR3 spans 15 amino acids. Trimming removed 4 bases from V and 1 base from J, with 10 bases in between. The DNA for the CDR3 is TGTGCCAGCAGCTCAGACCTGGGGAACACCGGGGAGCTGTTTTTT. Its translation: CASSSDLGNTGELFF.

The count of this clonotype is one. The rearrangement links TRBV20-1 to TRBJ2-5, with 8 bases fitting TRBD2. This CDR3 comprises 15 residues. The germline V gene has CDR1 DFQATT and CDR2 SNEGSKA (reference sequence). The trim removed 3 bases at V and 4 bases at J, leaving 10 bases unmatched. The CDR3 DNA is TGCAGTGCTAGTTCGCCCAGCGGGAGAAGAGAGACCCAGTACTTC. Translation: CSASSPSGRRETQYF.

CDR3 region: CASSASKAGGPEQYF. In DNA form, the CDR3 reads TGCGCCAGCAGTGCTTCGAAAGCGGGAGGGCCGGAACAGTACTTC. The gene calls are TRBV10-2 and TRBJ2-7; 10 nucleotides align to TRBD2. The CDR3 spans 15 residues. The germline gives CDR1 WSHSY, CDR2 SAAADI. The V segment lost 4 bases and the J segment 10 bases; nucleotides outside the gene matches: 13.

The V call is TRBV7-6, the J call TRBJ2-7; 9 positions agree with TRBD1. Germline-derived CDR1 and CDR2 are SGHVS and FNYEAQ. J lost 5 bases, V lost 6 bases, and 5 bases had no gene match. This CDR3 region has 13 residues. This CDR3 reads CASSVRDRDEQYF. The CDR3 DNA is TGTGCCAGCAGTGTCCGGGACAGGGACGAGCAGTACTTC.

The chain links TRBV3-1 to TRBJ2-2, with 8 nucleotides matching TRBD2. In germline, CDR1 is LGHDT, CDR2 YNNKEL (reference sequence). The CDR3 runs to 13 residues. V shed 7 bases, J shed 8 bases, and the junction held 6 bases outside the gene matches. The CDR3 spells CASKAGERGELFF. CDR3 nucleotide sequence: TGTGCCAGCAAAGCGGGGGAAAGGGGGGAGCTGTTTTTT.

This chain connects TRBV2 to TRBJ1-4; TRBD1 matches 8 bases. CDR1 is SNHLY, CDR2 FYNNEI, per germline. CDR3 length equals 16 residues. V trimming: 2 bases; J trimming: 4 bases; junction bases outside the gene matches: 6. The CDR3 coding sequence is TGTGCCAGCAGTGAACAGGGGGCTGGGGTTAATGAAAAACTGTTTTTT. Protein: CASSEQGAGVNEKLFF.

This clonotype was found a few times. The CDR3 reads CATSRDDPHELFF. CDR3 sequence (DNA): TGTGCCACCAGCAGAGATGATCCCCACGAGCTGTTTTTT. The chain is built from TRBV15 and TRBJ2-2; D gene unclear. Germline CDR1 LNHNV, CDR2 YYDKDF (reference sequence). The CDR3 consists of 13 residues. The V end was cut by 0 bases, the J end by 11 bases, with 10 bases between.

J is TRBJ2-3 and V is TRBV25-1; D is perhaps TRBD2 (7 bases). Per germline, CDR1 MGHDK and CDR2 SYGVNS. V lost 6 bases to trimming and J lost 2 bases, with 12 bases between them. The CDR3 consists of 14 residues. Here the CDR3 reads CASRRGAVTDTQYF. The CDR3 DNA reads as TGTGCCAGCAGACGGGGGGCCGTCACAGATACGCAGTATTTT.

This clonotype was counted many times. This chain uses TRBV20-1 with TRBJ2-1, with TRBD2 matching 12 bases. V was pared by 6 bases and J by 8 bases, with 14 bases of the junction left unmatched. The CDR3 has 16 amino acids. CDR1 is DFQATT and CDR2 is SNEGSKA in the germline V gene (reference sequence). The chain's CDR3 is CSAERTSGIAGHEQFF. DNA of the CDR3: TGCAGTGCCGAGCGGACTAGCGGGATCGCCGGCCATGAGCAGTTCTTC.

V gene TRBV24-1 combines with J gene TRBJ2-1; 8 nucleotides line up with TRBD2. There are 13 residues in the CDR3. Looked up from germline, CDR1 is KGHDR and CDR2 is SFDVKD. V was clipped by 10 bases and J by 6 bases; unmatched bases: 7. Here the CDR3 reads CATRRGGSNEQFF. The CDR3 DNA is TGTGCCACACGACGGGGGGGATCCAATGAGCAGTTCTTC.

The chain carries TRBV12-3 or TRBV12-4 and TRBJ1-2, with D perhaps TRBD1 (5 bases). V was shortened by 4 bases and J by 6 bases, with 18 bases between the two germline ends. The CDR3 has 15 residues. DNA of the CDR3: TGTGCCAGCAGTTCCGGGGCGTTCCACCGCGATGGCTACACCTTC. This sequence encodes CASSSGAFHRDGYTF.

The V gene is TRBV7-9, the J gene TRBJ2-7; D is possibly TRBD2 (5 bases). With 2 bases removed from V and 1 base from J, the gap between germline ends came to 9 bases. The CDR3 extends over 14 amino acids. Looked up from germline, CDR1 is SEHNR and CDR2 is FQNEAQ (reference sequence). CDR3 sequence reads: CASSLPRGSYEQYF. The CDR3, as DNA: TGTGCCAGCAGCTTACCTCGAGGGTCCTACGAGCAGTACTTC.

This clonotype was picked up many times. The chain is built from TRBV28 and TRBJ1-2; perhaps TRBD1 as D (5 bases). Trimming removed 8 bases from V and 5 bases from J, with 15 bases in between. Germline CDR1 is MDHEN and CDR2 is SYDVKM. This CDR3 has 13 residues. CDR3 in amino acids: CASGTSGVYGYTF. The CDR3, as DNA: TGTGCCAGCGGAACTTCGGGGGTGTATGGCTACACCTTC.

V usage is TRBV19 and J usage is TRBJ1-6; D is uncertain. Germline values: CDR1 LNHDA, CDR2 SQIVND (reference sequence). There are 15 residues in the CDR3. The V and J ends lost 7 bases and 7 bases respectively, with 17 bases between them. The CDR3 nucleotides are TGTGCCAGTACCCTATCCGGTCAAGGGAATTCACCCCTCCACTTT. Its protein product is CASTLSGQGNSPLHF.

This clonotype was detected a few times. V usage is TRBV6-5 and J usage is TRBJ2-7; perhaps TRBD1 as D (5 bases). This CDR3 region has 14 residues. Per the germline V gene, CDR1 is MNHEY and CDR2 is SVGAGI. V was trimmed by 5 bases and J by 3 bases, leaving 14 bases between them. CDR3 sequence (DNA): TGTGCCAGCAGTGCGACAGTCGCCCACTACGAGCAGTACTTC. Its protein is CASSATVAHYEQYF.

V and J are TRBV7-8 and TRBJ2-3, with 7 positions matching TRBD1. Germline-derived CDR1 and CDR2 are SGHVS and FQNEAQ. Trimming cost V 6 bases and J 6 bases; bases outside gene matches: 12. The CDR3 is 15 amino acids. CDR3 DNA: TGTGCCAGCAGTGAAAAGACAGGGTTTTTCGATACGCAGTATTTT. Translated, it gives CASSEKTGFFDTQYF.